These 3 T cell receptor beta chains share one sample of origin, sequenced in a study of vaccination and CD4 T cells after COVID-19. Oncomine TCR Beta short-read sequencing was applied to DNA from cultured CD4+ T cells. TCRdb reprocessed the PCR reads via MiXCR and lists one record per CDR3 protein. This table has some 3,900 distinct CDR3 sequences, 43% appearing once. No antigen has been assigned to these receptors. The sample's treatment: roughly 10-day PBMC culture with coronavirus spike peptide pools or control peptides (ViraFEST assay). Source material: CD4+ T cells from blood, cultured in vitro. These receptors all come from a human donor who had recovered from COVID-19.

This chain uses TRBV7-6 with TRBJ1-1, with TRBD1 as a possible D gene (5 bases). This CDR3 has 15 amino acids. Trimming removed 2 bases from V and 1 base from J, with 11 bases in between. CDR1 and CDR2 (germline): SGHVS, FNYEAQ. The CDR3 DNA sequence: TGTGCCAGCAGCTTACTATTCGGACAGAACACTGAAGCTTTCTTT. Amino acids: CASSLLFGQNTEAFF.

This clonotype was seen more than once but under ten times. The chain is built from TRBV10-3 and TRBJ2-1; the match to TRBD2 covers 14 bases. V gave up 9 bases and J gave up 8 bases; unmatched junction bases: 3. Germline values: CDR1 ENHRY, CDR2 SYGVKD. This CDR3 is 13 amino acids long. The CDR3 loop is CAIGTSGGHEQFF. CDR3 nucleotide sequence: TGTGCCATTGGGACTAGCGGGGGTCATGAGCAGTTCTTC.

By share of the sample, this clonotype is medium-sized. This chain connects TRBV20-1 to TRBJ1-4; TRBD1 is a possible D gene (6 bases). The germline CDR1 and CDR2 sequences are DFQATT and SNEGSKA (reference sequence). There are 14 residues in the CDR3. Trimming shortened V by 5 bases and J by 7 bases, and 17 bases separated the two germline ends. The CDR3 DNA sequence: TGCAGTGCTTCGGACAGCTTAGGGCTTGAAAAACTGTTTTTT. As protein: CSASDSLGLEKLFF.